The source of this T cell receptor (beta chain) is a study of blood T cell repertoires in COVID-19. Study-level information: Nucleic acid was either cDNA or gDNA, and it came from T cells, B-cell-depleted T cells, or PBMCs.

This CDR3 has 13 residues. V shed 1 base and J 4 bases; nucleotides not matched to a gene: 0. Germline CDR1 reads SQVTM; CDR2 reads ANQGSEA. Original processing notes: Amplifying reference gene primers gave estimates of nucleated cell counts. This table comes from immunoSEQ multiplex PCR, and its TCRdb copy is limited to in-frame clones, with some not included. That table gives V, J and clone size, and the DNA gave D and trimming. The sample has some 140,000 clones; less than 90% are singletons. Participants spanned ages about 18 to 90 years and resided in fewer than 30 US areas. Clinical histories supplied by participants themselves formed the basis of cohort assignment.

Sequenced: PBMCs or T cells enriched from blood (not recorded which). The sequence was obtained from a man younger than 40 who had recovered from COVID-19. The J gene is TRBJ2-3, the V gene TRBV29-1; TRBD2 matches 9 bases. The CDR3 protein is CSVEGGRADTQYF. In nucleotides, the CDR3 is TGCAGCGTTGAAGGCGGGAGGGCAGATACGCAGTATTTT.